The 26 T cell receptor beta chains below all came from one sample that was sequenced in a study of cytomegalovirus exposure and HLA in healthy donors. Primers for the PCR totalled 60 Vbeta and 13 Jbeta. Sequencing used immunoSEQ multiplex PCR; TCRdb keeps in-frame clones, though not all of them. Of some 140,000 clones listed, under 85% are singletons. Specimen: PBMCs. Receptor source: a man between 18 and 29 years old in good health and CMV-seronegative.

In its sample, this clone was seen a few times. The V call is TRBV6-5, the J call TRBJ1-3, with D hard to call. This CDR3 has 14 residues. V was trimmed by 5 bases and J by 0 bases, leaving 8 bases between them. Germline CDR1 is MNHEY and CDR2 is SVGAGI. CDR3 amino acids: CASSVASSGNTIYF. CDR3 DNA: TGTGCCAGCAGTGTCGCCAGCTCTGGAAACACCATATATTTT.

The chain combines TRBV4-1 with TRBJ2-1, with D perhaps matching TRBD2 (6 bases). The ends were cut back, 0 bases at V and 9 bases at J, with 9 bases in the middle. This CDR3 is 13 amino acids long. The germline CDR1 and CDR2 sequences are MGHRA and YSYEKL. CDR3 sequence reads: CASSQETSPEQFF. The CDR3 region has the DNA TGCGCCAGCAGCCAAGAAACTAGCCCTGAGCAGTTCTTC.

This clone turned up a few times. The chain uses TRBV5-1 and TRBJ2-3; 12 positions match TRBD1. The germline gives CDR1 SGHRS, CDR2 YFSETQ. The CDR3 totals 15 residues. V shed 4 bases, J shed 3 bases, and the junction held 3 bases outside the gene matches. This CDR3 is CASSRDRGPTDTQYF. The CDR3 DNA sequence: TGCGCCAGCAGCAGGGACAGGGGGCCAACAGATACGCAGTATTTT.

The chain uses TRBV6-5 and TRBJ2-5; D uncertain. V was clipped by 2 bases and J by 4 bases, with 8 bases between them. This CDR3 has 13 amino acids. Germline V gene data show CDR1 as MNHEY and CDR2 as SVGAGI. CDR3 residues: CASSYPGLETQYF. Here the CDR3 DNA reads TGTGCCAGCAGTTACCCTGGCCTAGAGACCCAGTACTTC.

V is TRBV10-2 and J is TRBJ1-5; D may be TRBD1 (5 bases). The CDR3 runs 15 residues. Germline CDR1 reads WSHSY; CDR2 reads SAAADI. V lost 6 bases to trimming and J lost 3 bases, with 15 bases between them. CDR3: CASRPGQGLNQPQHF. The CDR3 region has the DNA TGCGCCAGCAGGCCCGGCCAGGGCCTCAATCAGCCCCAGCATTTT.

V gene TRBV7-6 combines with J gene TRBJ2-5; 10 bases agree with TRBD1. The end of the DNA is better explained by TRBJ2-7, so the J call may be wrong. CDR1 is SGHVS, CDR2 FNYEAQ, per germline. CDR3 length: 15 residues. CDR3 nucleotide sequence: TGTGCCAGCAGCTTGGTGGGGACAGGGGCTAACGAGCAGTACTTC. Protein: CASSLVGTGANEQYF.

The V and J genes are TRBV11-3 and TRBJ2-7, with a possible D match to TRBD2 (5 bases). CDR1 is SGHNT, CDR2 YENEEA, per germline. With 9 bases removed from V and 6 bases from J, the gap between germline ends came to 27 bases. CDR3 length: 16 amino acids. CDR3 DNA: TGTGCCAGAATACGGGGAGAAGCGGCCCTCGGAGGCGAGCAGTACTTC. Protein sequence: CARIRGEAALGGEQYF.

This chain uses TRBV6-4 with TRBJ2-7; D uncertain. This CDR3 region has 16 residues. The V gene lost 8 bases and the J gene lost 2 bases, with 22 bases spanning the gap. Looked up from germline, CDR1 is MRHNA and CDR2 is SNTAGT. For the CDR3, the DNA is TGTGCCAGCCGACGCATTCTAGAGAACCTACCCTACGAGCAGTACTTC. This translates into CASRRILENLPYEQYF.

This chain connects TRBV11-1 to TRBJ2-5; the match to TRBD1 covers 7 bases. With 4 bases clipped from V and 5 bases from J, the junction kept 7 bases outside the gene matches. Per the germline V gene, CDR1 is SGHAT and CDR2 is FQDESV (reference sequence). This CDR3 region has 14 residues. Here the CDR3 reads CASSSDRAEETQYF. In nucleotides, the CDR3 is TGTGCCAGCAGCTCAGACAGGGCGGAGGAGACCCAGTACTTC. Full variable domain (remainder filled in from reference TRBV11-1 and TRBJ2-5): EAEVAQSPRYKITEKSQAVAFWCDPISGHATLYWYRQILGQGPELLVQFQDESVVDDSQLPKDRFSAERLKGVDSTLKIQPAELGDSAMYLCASSSDRAEETQYFGPGTRLLVL.

The genes are TRBV27 and TRBJ2-1; 7 positions agree with TRBD2. V dropped 9 bases and J dropped 2; count of bases not matched to a gene: 4. From germline, CDR1 is MNHEY and CDR2 SMNVEV (reference sequence). The CDR3 length is 13 residues. CDR3 amino acids: CASAGLPYNEQFF. The CDR3 DNA is TGTGCCAGTGCGGGACTACCCTACAATGAGCAGTTCTTC.

This clone was detected only once. J is TRBJ2-7 and V is TRBV15; possible D gene TRBD1, 5 bases. CDR1 is LNHNV, CDR2 YYDKDF, per germline (reference sequence). This CDR3 comprises 15 residues. V lost 0 bases, J lost 0 bases, and 9 bases lay in between. This CDR3 reads CATSREGDVSYEQYF. In DNA, the CDR3 is TGTGCCACCAGCAGAGAAGGGGATGTCTCCTACGAGCAGTACTTC.

This clone was counted between two and nine times. This chain connects TRBV27 to TRBJ2-2; 7 nucleotides agree with TRBD1. V trimming: 5 bases; J trimming: 7 bases; junction bases outside the gene matches: 10. This CDR3 has 15 amino acids. CDR1 MNHEY and CDR2 SMNVEV come from the germline V gene (reference sequence). DNA of the CDR3: TGTGCCAGCAGTGGAGACAGGGTAGGGAGCGGGGAGCTGTTTTTT. The encoded protein is CASSGDRVGSGELFF.

The CDR3 sequence is CAWSVGGGATDTQYF. The CDR3 DNA follows: TGTGCCTGGAGTGTAGGAGGGGGGGCCACAGATACGCAGTATTTT. The chain has TRBV30 and TRBJ2-3; D might be TRBD2 (7 bases). Germline lookup yields CDR1 GTSNPN and CDR2 SVGIG (reference sequence). There are 15 residues in the CDR3. V lost 0 bases and J lost 2, with 12 bases in between.

The chain uses TRBV4-2 and TRBJ2-2, with a possible D match to TRBD2 (5 bases). CDR3 length: 14 residues. From germline, CDR1 is LGHNA and CDR2 YNFKEQ. The V gene lost 6 bases and the J gene lost 4 bases, with 12 bases spanning the gap. DNA for the CDR3: TGTGCCAGCAGGTCTAGAGGAGGCACCGGGGAGCTGTTTTTT. It encodes CASRSRGGTGELFF.

The J gene is TRBJ1-2, the V gene TRBV18; 10 bases map to TRBD1. CDR1 and CDR2 from the germline V gene are KGHSH and LQKENI. The CDR3 is 14 amino acids. The V gene end was trimmed by 0 bases and the J gene end by 8 bases; junction bases not matched to a gene: 3. The DNA of the CDR3 is TGTGCCAGCTCACCACCCGGGACAGGGGAGGGCTACACCTTC. Protein: CASSPPGTGEGYTF.

This rearrangement joins TRBV4-1 to TRBJ1-4; D is unclear. V was shortened by 0 bases and J by 10 bases, with 15 bases between the two germline ends. The germline V gene has CDR1 MGHRA and CDR2 YSYEKL. The CDR3 covers 15 residues. The CDR3 reads CASSQDLVLLGKLFF. CDR3 in DNA: TGCGCCAGCAGCCAAGACCTAGTCCTGTTAGGAAAACTGTTTTTT.

V usage is TRBV5-1 and J usage is TRBJ1-4; weak D call: TRBD1 (5 bases). There are 14 residues in the CDR3. The germline V gene has CDR1 SGHRS and CDR2 YFSETQ. The V end lost 4 bases, the J end lost 4 bases, and 11 bases lay between the germline ends. The CDR3 is CASSIDSFNEKLFF. The CDR3 bases are TGCGCCAGCAGCATTGACAGCTTTAATGAAAAACTGTTTTTT. The complete variable domain, with remaining parts taken from reference TRBV5-1 and TRBJ1-4, reads KAGVTQTPRYLIKTRGQQVTLSCSPISGHRSVSWYQQTPGQGLQFLFEYFSETQRNKGNFPGRFSGRQFSNSRSEMNVSTLELGDSALYLCASSIDSFNEKLFFGSGTQLSVL.

The chain uses TRBV4-2 and TRBJ1-5, with TRBD1 identical over 8 bases. With 1 base clipped from V and 5 bases from J, the junction kept 7 bases outside the gene matches. Germline lookup yields CDR1 LGHNA and CDR2 YNFKEQ. The CDR3 has 16 residues. CDR3 in amino acids: CASSQGTGPRDQPQHF. CDR3 nucleotides: TGTGCCAGCAGCCAAGGGACAGGGCCCAGGGATCAGCCCCAGCATTTT.

This clone was counted a single time. The chain links TRBV7-2 to TRBJ2-4; D might be TRBD2 (6 bases). The length of the CDR3 is 14 residues. V lost 5 bases and J 7 bases, leaving 15 bases between the germline ends. Germline V lookup: CDR1 SGHTA, CDR2 FQGNSA. CDR3 sequence: CASSPGGVRNIQYF. CDR3 bases: TGTGCCAGCAGCCCCGGAGGGGTAAGGAACATTCAGTACTTC.

This sequence joins TRBV9 and TRBJ2-5; 7 positions match TRBD2. This CDR3 has 14 residues. Germline CDR1 SGDLS, CDR2 YYNGEE. V lost 3 bases to trimming and J lost 2 bases; unmatched junction nucleotides: 4. CDR3 sequence reads: CASSETGRQETQYF. DNA for the CDR3: TGTGCCAGCAGCGAAACCGGGAGGCAAGAGACCCAGTACTTC.

This clone was counted only a few times. The chain combines TRBV25-1 with TRBJ1-1, with D perhaps TRBD1 (5 bases). The CDR3 consists of 14 residues. Trimming removed 1 base at V and 5 bases at J, with 11 bases between. Germline CDR1 MGHDK, CDR2 SYGVNS. The CDR3 spells CASSESGVPTEAFF. Here the CDR3 DNA reads TGTGCCAGCAGTGAATCGGGGGTTCCGACTGAAGCTTTCTTT.

The chain links TRBV6-1 to TRBJ2-3, with 7 bases that match TRBD1. J lost 4 bases, V lost 7 bases, and 8 bases had no gene match. This CDR3 region has 14 residues. The V gene's germline CDR1 is MNHNS and CDR2 SASEGT. The CDR3 reads CASTERGRPDTQYF. CDR3 coding DNA: TGTGCCAGCACGGAAAGGGGGCGCCCAGATACGCAGTATTTT.

This clone came up a few times. This chain connects TRBV5-1 to TRBJ2-6, with TRBD1 matching over 7 bases. From germline, CDR1 is SGHRS and CDR2 YFSETQ. The CDR3 spans 16 residues. V lost 4 bases, J lost 0 bases, and 4 bases stayed unmatched. CDR3 DNA: TGCGCCAGCAGCCAGAGGGACAGCTCTGGGGCCAACGTCCTGACTTTC. Protein: CASSQRDSSGANVLTF. Together with reference TRBV5-1 and TRBJ2-6, the CDR3 gives the full variable domain: KAGVTQTPRYLIKTRGQQVTLSCSPISGHRSVSWYQQTPGQGLQFLFEYFSETQRNKGNFPGRFSGRQFSNSRSEMNVSTLELGDSALYLCASSQRDSSGANVLTFGAGSRLTVL.

The rearrangement uses TRBV6-1 and TRBJ1-5, with 9 nucleotides matching TRBD1. This CDR3 comprises 14 residues. Germline V gene lookup returns CDR1 MNHNS and CDR2 SASEGT. V was pared by 7 bases and J by 6 bases, with 7 bases of the junction left unmatched. Here the CDR3 reads CASTGQGRSQPQHF. The CDR3 region has the DNA TGTGCCAGCACGGGACAGGGAAGAAGTCAGCCCCAGCATTTT.

This chain links TRBV4-1 with TRBJ2-7; a possible D gene is TRBD2 (6 bases). The CDR3 length is 18 residues. V lost 2 bases, J lost 0 bases, and 20 bases lay in between. Germline V CDR1 and CDR2: MGHRA, YSYEKL. CDR3 amino acids: CASSQIEVWGVSSYEQYF. DNA of the CDR3: TGCGCCAGCAGCCAAATTGAGGTTTGGGGGGTCTCCTCCTACGAGCAGTACTTC.

The chain joins TRBV19 to TRBJ1-4; TRBD1 is a possible D gene (5 bases). Trimming took off 3 bases at V and 4 bases at J, with 12 bases between the two ends. Germline CDR1 is LNHDA and CDR2 is SQIVND (reference sequence). This CDR3 has 15 amino acids. The CDR3 DNA sequence: TGTGCCAGTAGTATCCGGAGGGGCCTTAATGAAAAACTGTTTTTT. Amino acids: CASSIRRGLNEKLFF. The variable domain in full, completed from reference TRBV19 and TRBJ1-4, reads DGGITQSPKYLFRKEGQNVTLSCEQNLNHDAMYWYRQDPGQGLRLIYYSQIVNDFQKGDIAEGYSVSREKKESFPLTVTSAQKNPTAFYLCASSIRRGLNEKLFFGSGTQLSVL.